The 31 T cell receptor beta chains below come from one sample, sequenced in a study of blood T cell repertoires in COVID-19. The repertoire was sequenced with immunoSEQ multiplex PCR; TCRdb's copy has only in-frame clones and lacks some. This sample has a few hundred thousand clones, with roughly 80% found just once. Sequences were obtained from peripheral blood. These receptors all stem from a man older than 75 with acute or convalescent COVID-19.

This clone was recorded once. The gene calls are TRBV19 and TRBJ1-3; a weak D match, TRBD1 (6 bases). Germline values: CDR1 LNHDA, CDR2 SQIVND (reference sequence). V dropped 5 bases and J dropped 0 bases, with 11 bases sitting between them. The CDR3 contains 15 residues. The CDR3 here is CASSDIQGSGNTIYF. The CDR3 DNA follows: TGTGCCAGTAGTGATATACAGGGCTCTGGAAACACCATATATTTT.

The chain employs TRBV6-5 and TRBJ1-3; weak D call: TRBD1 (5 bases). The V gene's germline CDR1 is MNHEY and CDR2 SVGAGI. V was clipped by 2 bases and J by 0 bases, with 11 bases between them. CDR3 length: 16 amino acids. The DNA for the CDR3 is TGTGCCAGCAGTTACCCTACAGGACCCTCTGGAAACACCATATATTTT. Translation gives CASSYPTGPSGNTIYF.

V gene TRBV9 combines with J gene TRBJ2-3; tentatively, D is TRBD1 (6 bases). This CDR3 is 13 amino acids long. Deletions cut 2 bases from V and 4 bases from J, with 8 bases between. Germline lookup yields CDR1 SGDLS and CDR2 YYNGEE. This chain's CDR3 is CASSVGAADTQYF. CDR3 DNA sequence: TGTGCCAGCAGCGTGGGGGCCGCAGATACGCAGTATTTT.

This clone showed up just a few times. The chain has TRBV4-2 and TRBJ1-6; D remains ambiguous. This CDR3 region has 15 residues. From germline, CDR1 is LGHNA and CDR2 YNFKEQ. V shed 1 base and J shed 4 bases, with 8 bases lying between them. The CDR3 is CASSQGAGYNSPLHF. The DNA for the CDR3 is TGTGCCAGCAGCCAAGGGGCGGGTTATAATTCACCCCTCCACTTT.

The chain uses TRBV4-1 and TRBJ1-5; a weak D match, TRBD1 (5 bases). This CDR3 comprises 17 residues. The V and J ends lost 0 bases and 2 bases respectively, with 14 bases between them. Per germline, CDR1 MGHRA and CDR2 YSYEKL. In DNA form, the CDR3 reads TGCGCCAGCAGCCAAGATCAAGGGGAGCGGGGCAATCAGCCCCAGCATTTT. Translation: CASSQDQGERGNQPQHF.

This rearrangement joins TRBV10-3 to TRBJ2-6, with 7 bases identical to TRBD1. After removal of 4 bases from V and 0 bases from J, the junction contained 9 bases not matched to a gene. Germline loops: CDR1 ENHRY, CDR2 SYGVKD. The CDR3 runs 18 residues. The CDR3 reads CAISAPGQNGSGANVLTF. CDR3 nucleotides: TGTGCCATCAGTGCTCCGGGACAGAATGGCTCTGGGGCCAACGTCCTGACTTTC.

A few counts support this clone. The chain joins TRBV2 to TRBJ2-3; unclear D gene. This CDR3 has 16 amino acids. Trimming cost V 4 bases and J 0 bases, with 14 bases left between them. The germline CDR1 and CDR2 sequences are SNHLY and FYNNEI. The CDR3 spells CASSGPTGASTDTQYF. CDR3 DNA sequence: TGTGCCAGCAGTGGCCCGACTGGTGCTAGCACAGATACGCAGTATTTT.

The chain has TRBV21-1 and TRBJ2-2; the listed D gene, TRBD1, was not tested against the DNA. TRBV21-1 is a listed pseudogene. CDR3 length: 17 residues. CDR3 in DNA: TGTGCCAGCAGCAAAGACACGACAGAAAAGAACACCGGGGAGCTGTTTTTT. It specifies CASSKDTTEKNTGELFF.

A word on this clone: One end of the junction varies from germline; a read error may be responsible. CDR3 DNA: TGTGCCAGCAGCGAAAGCGGGGGGCCCCTCTCCACAAATACGCAGTATTTT. Encoded protein: CASSESGGPLSTNTQYF. The V gene is TRBV6-1, the J gene TRBJ2-3; 9 bases map to TRBD2. Germline lookup yields CDR1 MNHNS and CDR2 SASEGT. The CDR3 spans 17 residues.

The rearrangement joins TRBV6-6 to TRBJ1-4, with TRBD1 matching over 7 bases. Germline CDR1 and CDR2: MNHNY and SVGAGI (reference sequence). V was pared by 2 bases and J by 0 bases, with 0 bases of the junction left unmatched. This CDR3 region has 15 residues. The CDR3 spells CASSYGQATNEKLFF. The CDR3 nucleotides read TGTGCCAGCAGTTACGGACAGGCAACTAATGAAAAACTGTTTTTT.

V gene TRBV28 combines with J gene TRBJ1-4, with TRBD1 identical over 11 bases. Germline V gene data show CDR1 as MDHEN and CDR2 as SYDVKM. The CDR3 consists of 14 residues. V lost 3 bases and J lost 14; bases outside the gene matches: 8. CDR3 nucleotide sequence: TGTGCCAGCAGTTTTATGGGACAGGGGGACCGGCTGTTTTTT. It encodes CASSFMGQGDRLFF.

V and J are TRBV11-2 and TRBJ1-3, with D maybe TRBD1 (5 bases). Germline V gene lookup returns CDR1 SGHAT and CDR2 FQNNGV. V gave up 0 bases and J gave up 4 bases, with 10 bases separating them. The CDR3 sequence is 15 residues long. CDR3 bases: TGTGCCAGCAGCTTAGAATGGGGCTCAGGAAACACCATATATTTT. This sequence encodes CASSLEWGSGNTIYF.

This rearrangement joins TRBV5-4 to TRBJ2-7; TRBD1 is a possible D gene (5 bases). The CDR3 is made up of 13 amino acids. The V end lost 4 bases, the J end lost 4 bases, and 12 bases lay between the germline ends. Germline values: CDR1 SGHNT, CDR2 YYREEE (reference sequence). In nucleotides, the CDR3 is TGTGCCAGCAGCCCTCAGGGATTATACGAGCAGTACTTC. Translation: CASSPQGLYEQYF.

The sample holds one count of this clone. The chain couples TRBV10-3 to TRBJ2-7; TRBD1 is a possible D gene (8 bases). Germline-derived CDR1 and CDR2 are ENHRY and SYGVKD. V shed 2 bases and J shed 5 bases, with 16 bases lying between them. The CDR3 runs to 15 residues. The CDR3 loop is CAISEPLQGGNEQYF. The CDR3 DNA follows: TGTGCCATCAGTGAGCCGCTACAGGGGGGGAACGAGCAGTACTTC.

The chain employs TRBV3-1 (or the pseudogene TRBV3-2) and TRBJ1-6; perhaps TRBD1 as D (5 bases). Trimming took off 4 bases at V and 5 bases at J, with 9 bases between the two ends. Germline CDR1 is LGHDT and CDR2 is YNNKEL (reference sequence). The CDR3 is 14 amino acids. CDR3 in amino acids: CASSPGGNNSPLHF. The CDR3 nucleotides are TGTGCCAGCAGCCCGGGGGGGAATAATTCACCCCTCCACTTT.

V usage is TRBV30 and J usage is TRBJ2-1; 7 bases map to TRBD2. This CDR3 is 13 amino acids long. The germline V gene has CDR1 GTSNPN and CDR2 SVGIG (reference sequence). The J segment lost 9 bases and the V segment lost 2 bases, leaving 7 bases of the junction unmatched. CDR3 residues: CAWSMTSRGEQFF. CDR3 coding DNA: TGTGCCTGGAGTATGACTAGCCGCGGTGAGCAGTTCTTC.

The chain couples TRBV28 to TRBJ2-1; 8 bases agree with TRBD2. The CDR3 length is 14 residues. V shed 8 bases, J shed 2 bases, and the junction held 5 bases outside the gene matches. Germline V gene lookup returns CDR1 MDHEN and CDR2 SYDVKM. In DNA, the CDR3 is TGTGCCAGCGGTAGCGGGGAGACCTACAATGAGCAGTTCTTC. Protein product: CASGSGETYNEQFF.

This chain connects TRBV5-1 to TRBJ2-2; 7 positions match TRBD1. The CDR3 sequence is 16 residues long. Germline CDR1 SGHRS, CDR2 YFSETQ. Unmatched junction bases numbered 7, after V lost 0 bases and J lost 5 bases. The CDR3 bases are TGCGCCAGCAGCTTGGTAGCAGGGACAGATACCGGGGAGCTGTTTTTT. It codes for CASSLVAGTDTGELFF.

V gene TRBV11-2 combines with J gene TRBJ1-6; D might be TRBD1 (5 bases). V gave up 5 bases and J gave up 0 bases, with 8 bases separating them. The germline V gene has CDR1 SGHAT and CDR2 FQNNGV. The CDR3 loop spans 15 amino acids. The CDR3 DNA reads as TGTGCCAGCAGCCCCGACAGCTCCTATAATTCACCCCTCCACTTT. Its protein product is CASSPDSSYNSPLHF.

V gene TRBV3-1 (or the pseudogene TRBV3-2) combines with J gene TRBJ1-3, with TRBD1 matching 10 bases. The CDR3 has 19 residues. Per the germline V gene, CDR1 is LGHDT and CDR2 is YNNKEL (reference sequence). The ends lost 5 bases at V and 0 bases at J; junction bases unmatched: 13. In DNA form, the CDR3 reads TGTGCCAGCAGCGCCCGACAGGGGGCGGGGGGACTCTCTGGAAACACCATATATTTT. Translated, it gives CASSARQGAGGLSGNTIYF.

The DNA for the CDR3 is TGTGCCAGCAGCCAAGCATTGGGCAGGAACACTGAAGCTTTCTTT. Translating it yields CASSQALGRNTEAFF. The chain couples TRBV14 to TRBJ1-1; D is uncertain. Deletions cut 1 base from V and 1 base from J, with 10 bases between. CDR1 and CDR2 from the germline V gene are SGHDN and FVKESK. The CDR3 extends over 15 amino acids.

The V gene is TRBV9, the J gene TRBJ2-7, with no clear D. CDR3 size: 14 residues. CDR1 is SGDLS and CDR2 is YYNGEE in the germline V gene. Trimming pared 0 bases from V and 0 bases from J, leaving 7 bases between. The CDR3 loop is CASSVGQASYEQYF. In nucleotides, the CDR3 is TGTGCCAGCAGCGTAGGGCAGGCCTCCTACGAGCAGTACTTC. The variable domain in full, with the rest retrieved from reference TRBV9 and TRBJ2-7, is DSGVTQTPKHLITATGQRVTLRCSPRSGDLSVYWYQQSLDQGLQFLIQYYNGEERAKGNILERFSAQQFPDLHSELNLSSLELGDSALYFCASSVGQASYEQYFGPGTRLTVT.

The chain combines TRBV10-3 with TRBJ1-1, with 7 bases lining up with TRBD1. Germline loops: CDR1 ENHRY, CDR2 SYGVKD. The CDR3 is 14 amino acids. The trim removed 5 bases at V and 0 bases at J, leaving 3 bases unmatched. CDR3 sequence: CAISRDSMNTEAFF. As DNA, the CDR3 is TGTGCCATCAGTCGGGACAGTATGAACACTGAAGCTTTCTTT.

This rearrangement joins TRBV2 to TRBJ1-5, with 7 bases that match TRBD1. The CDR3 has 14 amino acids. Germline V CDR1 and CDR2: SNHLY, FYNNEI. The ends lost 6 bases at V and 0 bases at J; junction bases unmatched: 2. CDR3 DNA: TGTGCCAGCAGGAGGGACAGTAGCAATCAGCCCCAGCATTTT. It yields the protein CASRRDSSNQPQHF.

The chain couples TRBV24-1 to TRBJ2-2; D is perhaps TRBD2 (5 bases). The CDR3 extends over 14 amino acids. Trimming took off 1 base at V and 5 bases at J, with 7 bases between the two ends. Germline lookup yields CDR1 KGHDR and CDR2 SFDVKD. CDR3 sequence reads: CATSDFGDTGELFF. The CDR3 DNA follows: TGTGCCACCAGTGATTTCGGGGATACCGGGGAGCTGTTTTTT.

DNA for the CDR3: TGTGCCAGCAGTGATAAGAGACAGGGAAATTCACCCCTCCACTTT. Amino acid sequence: CASSDKRQGNSPLHF. V is TRBV6-2 or TRBV6-3 and J is TRBJ1-6; the match to TRBD1 covers 7 bases. The germline V gene encodes CDR1 MNHEY and CDR2 SVGEGT. The CDR3 runs 15 residues. The J segment lost 7 bases and the V segment lost 5 bases, leaving 8 bases of the junction unmatched.

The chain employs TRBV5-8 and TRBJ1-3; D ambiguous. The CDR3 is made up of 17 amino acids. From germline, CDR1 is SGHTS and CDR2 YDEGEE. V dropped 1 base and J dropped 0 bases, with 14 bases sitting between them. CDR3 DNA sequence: TGTGCCAGCAGCTTGTGGGTACAGAGCTTCTCTGGAAACACCATATATTTT. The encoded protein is CASSLWVQSFSGNTIYF.

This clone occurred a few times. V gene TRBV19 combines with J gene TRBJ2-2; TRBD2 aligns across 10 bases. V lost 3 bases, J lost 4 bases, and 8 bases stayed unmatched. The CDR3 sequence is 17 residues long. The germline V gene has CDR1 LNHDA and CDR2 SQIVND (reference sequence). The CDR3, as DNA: TGTGCCAGTAGTATTGCTAGCGGGAGACTGGGCACCGGGGAGCTGTTTTTT. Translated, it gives CASSIASGRLGTGELFF.

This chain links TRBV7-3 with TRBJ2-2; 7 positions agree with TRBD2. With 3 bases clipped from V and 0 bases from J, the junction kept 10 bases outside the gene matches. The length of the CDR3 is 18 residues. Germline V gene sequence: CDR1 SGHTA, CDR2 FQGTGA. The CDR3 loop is CASSFTGGRLANTGELFF. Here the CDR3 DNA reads TGTGCCAGCAGCTTTACGGGGGGACGCCTTGCGAACACCGGGGAGCTGTTTTTT.

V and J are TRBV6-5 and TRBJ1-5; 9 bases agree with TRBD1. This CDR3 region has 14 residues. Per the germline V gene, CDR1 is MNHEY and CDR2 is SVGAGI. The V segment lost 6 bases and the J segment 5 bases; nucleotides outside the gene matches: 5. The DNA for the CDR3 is TGTGCCAGCAGAGAGGGACAGGGCTATCAGCCCCAGCATTTT. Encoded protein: CASREGQGYQPQHF.

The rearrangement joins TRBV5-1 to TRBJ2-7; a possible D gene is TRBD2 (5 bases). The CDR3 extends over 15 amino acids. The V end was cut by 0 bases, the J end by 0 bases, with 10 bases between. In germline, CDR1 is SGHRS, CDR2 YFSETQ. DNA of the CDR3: TGCGCCAGCAGCTTGGATGGACTCGACTCCTACGAGCAGTACTTC. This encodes CASSLDGLDSYEQYF.